A selection of T cell receptor beta chains follows, all from one sample in a study of shared clonotypes between healthy human individuals. This table comes from immunoSEQ multiplex PCR, and its TCRdb copy is limited to in-frame clones, with some not included. The sample lists about 2.1 million clones; approximately 94% were seen once. The sample taken for sequencing was naive CD8+ T cells from PBMCs. The receptors shown here come from a man between 18 and 29 years old in good health. Some clones in this sample may be carry-over from other donors' samples. Each CDR3 is given with its conserved first and last residue. A D gene is named only where the DNA matches it firmly. Part of the rows lack a size; the others show once, few, many or a class for expanded clones.

clone_size d_call j_call v_call cdr3_length cdr3_aa cdr3_nt
NA TRBD2 TRBJ2-1 TRBV7-2 15 CASSIGTSANNEQFF TGTGCCAGCAGCATAGGGACTAGCGCGAACAATGAGCAGTTCTTC
NA TRBD2 TRBJ2-2 TRBV19 17 CASSIDPQRESTGELFF TGTGCCAGTAGTATAGATCCCCAGCGGGAGAGCACCGGGGAGCTGTTTTTT
once NA TRBJ2-3 TRBV6-5 13 CASSPRQSDTQYF TGTGCCAGCAGCCCCCGACAGTCAGATACGCAGTATTTT
NA NA TRBJ1-5 TRBV2 14 CASSDGQVNQPQHF TGTGCCAGCAGTGACGGGCAAGTCAATCAGCCCCAGCATTTT
NA TRBD1 TRBJ2-7 TRBV29-1 14 CSVESGTETYEQYF TGCAGCGTTGAGTCCGGGACAGAGACATACGAGCAGTACTTC
NA NA TRBJ2-7 TRBV18 13 CASSPAASYEQYF TGTGCCAGCTCCCCCGCAGCCTCCTACGAGCAGTACTTC
NA NA TRBJ1-2 TRBV30 13 CAWSVGQDYGYTF TGTGCCTGGAGTGTAGGGCAGGACTATGGCTACACCTTC
NA NA TRBJ2-5 TRBV4-1 14 CASSQVSEPETQYF TGCGCCAGCAGCCAAGTGTCCGAACCGGAGACCCAGTACTTC
NA NA TRBJ2-7 TRBV2 13 CASSVRGSYEQYF TGTGCCAGCAGTGTCAGGGGAAGTTACGAGCAGTACTTC
NA NA TRBJ1-5 TRBV2 16 CASSEWIANSNQPQHF TGTGCCAGCAGTGAATGGATCGCGAATAGCAATCAGCCCCAGCATTTT
NA TRBD1 TRBJ1-2 TRBV12-5 17 CASGLYGTGPSSGGYTF TGTGCTAGTGGTTTGTATGGGACAGGGCCATCTTCCGGTGGCTACACCTTC
once NA TRBJ2-7 TRBV25-1 15 CASSEWEEGSYEQYF TGTGCCAGCAGTGAATGGGAGGAGGGCTCCTACGAGCAGTACTTC
NA NA TRBJ2-5 TRBV11-2 13 CASSSGGQGPQYF TGTGCCAGCAGCTCAGGCGGTCAGGGGCCCCAGTACTTC
NA NA TRBJ2-5 TRBV4-1 14 CASSQDRDGSTQYF TGCGCCAGCAGCCAAGACCGGGACGGGTCAACCCAGTACTTC
once TRBD1 TRBJ1-4 TRBV19 14 CASSIGTGWEKLFF TGTGCCAGTAGTATTGGGACAGGGTGGGAAAAACTGTTTTTT